This T cell receptor beta chain emerged from a study of shared clonotypes between healthy human individuals. Trimming cost V 4 bases and J 3 bases, with 16 bases left between them. Germline-derived CDR1 and CDR2 are SGHKS and YYEKEE (reference sequence). The CDR3 contains 15 residues. Sorted-subset replicate PCRs used about 0.2 ug DNA, approximately 30,000 T cell genomes. Study processing details: Filtering differed because ImmunoSEQ produced junction-only sequences that carried no quality scores. Assay: immunoSEQ multiplex PCR; the TCRdb copy retains only in-frame clones and omits some. From that table come the V and J calls and clone size; the DNA was used to work out D and trimming. The table has some 700,000 clones, roughly 88% seen once.

This rearrangement joins TRBV5-5 to TRBJ1-2; weak D call: TRBD1 (5 bases). Sequencing was done on a sample of memory CD8+ T cells from PBMCs. Stated subset: CD45RO+ cells pooled with CCR7-negative TemRA cells. The clonotype comes from a man in his late teens or twenties in good health. Some clones in this sample may be carry-over from other donors' samples. The DNA for the CDR3 is TGTGCCAGCAGCCAAGAAAGGGGTTCCGACTATGGCTACACCTTC. Its translation: CASSQERGSDYGYTF.